These 30 T cell receptor beta chains were sequenced from one sample in a study of T cell responses to AZD1222 COVID-19 vaccine. Here immunoSEQ multiplex PCR was the method, and the copy in TCRdb shows in-frame clones only, minus some. In the table there are about 190,000 clones, 87% of which are singletons. This sample comprised peripheral blood, obtained on day 0 of MenACWY control vaccination. Receptor source: an adult in good health.

The chain carries TRBV30 and TRBJ1-4; D may be TRBD1 (5 bases). The CDR3 is made up of 12 amino acids. Germline assignment: CDR1 GTSNPN and CDR2 SVGIG (reference sequence). V was cut by 4 bases and J by 10 bases, with 13 bases left in between. CDR3 coding DNA: TGTGCCTGGACGGCCGGCGGGGGAAAACTGTTTTTT. Translating gives CAWTAGGGKLFF.

The rearrangement links TRBV7-2 to TRBJ2-2; 8 bases are a match to TRBD2. CDR1 and CDR2 from the germline V gene are SGHTA and FQGNSA. The CDR3 has 16 amino acids. V lost 5 bases and J lost 5; bases outside the gene matches: 10. The CDR3 protein is CASSKLGLGGTGELFF. DNA of the CDR3: TGTGCCAGCAGCAAATTGGGACTAGGTGGAACCGGGGAGCTGTTTTTT.

CDR3 amino acids: CASSLAGQGNTGELFF. CDR3 bases: TGTGCCAGCAGCTTAGCGGGACAGGGGAACACCGGGGAGCTGTTTTTT. This chain uses TRBV11-3 with TRBJ2-2, with TRBD1 matching 9 bases. Losses at the gene ends were 1 base for V and 1 base for J; bases not matched to a gene: 1. Per germline, CDR1 SGHNT and CDR2 YENEEA. CDR3 length: 16 amino acids.

This rearrangement joins TRBV18 to TRBJ2-3, with D perhaps being TRBD1 or TRBD2 (5 bases each). The germline V gene has CDR1 KGHSH and CDR2 LQKENI. CDR3 length equals 19 residues. The germline V and J ends were trimmed by 2 bases and 3 bases, with 24 bases remaining between them. CDR3 nucleotide sequence: TGTGCCAGCTCACCATACGGGCCTAGCCCCTCGGGGCAAACAGATACGCAGTATTTT. Translation: CASSPYGPSPSGQTDTQYF.

This clone was detected only once. The chain couples TRBV28 to TRBJ1-2; TRBD1 aligns across 8 bases. The germline gives CDR1 MDHEN, CDR2 SYDVKM. The V segment lost 6 bases and the J segment 8 bases; nucleotides outside the gene matches: 17. This CDR3 contains 16 residues. The CDR3 region is CASRTTKNTGGRGYTF. The CDR3 DNA is TGTGCCAGCAGAACTACAAAAAATACAGGGGGTAGGGGCTACACCTTC.

Comment on this clone: The sample contains more than one DNA sequence encoding this CDR3. The chain is built from TRBV27 and TRBJ2-7; perhaps TRBD1 as D (6 bases). V lost 8 bases and J lost 2, with 10 bases in between. Germline V gene lookup returns CDR1 MNHEY and CDR2 SMNVEV (reference sequence). The CDR3 contains 12 residues. The CDR3 reads CASWDTPYEQYF. The CDR3 region has the DNA TGTGCCAGCTGGGACACCCCCTACGAGCAGTACTTC.

J is TRBJ1-1 and V is TRBV6-5; 8 bases are shared with TRBD1. With V trimmed by 5 bases and J by 4 bases, 6 bases remained unmatched. The CDR3 runs to 14 residues. Germline CDR1 MNHEY, CDR2 SVGAGI. CDR3 sequence: CASSPDRASTEAFF. The DNA for the CDR3 is TGTGCCAGCAGTCCGGACAGGGCCAGCACTGAAGCTTTCTTT.

J is TRBJ1-1 and V is TRBV29-1; D unclear. The length of the CDR3 is 12 residues. With 5 bases removed from V and 3 bases from J, the gap between germline ends came to 10 bases. Looked up from germline, CDR1 is SQVTM and CDR2 is ANQGSEA. In DNA, the CDR3 is TGCAGCGTTCTTGGACGGGACACTGAAGCTTTCTTT. This translates into CSVLGRDTEAFF.

This chain uses TRBV3-1 (or the pseudogene TRBV3-2) with TRBJ2-7; no firm D call. This CDR3 has 12 residues. Per germline, CDR1 LGHDT and CDR2 YNNKEL (reference sequence). V was trimmed by 1 base and J by 0 bases, leaving 1 base between them. Here the CDR3 reads CASSQASYEQYF. CDR3 bases: TGTGCCAGCAGCCAAGCCTCCTACGAGCAGTACTTC.

V and J are TRBV19 and TRBJ1-5; TRBD1 matches 7 bases. CDR3 length equals 13 residues. The V gene end was trimmed by 5 bases and the J gene end by 6 bases; junction bases not matched to a gene: 4. Germline CDR1 reads LNHDA; CDR2 reads SQIVND (reference sequence). CDR3 protein: CASSEYRGQPQHF. CDR3 bases: TGTGCCAGTAGTGAATACAGGGGTCAGCCCCAGCATTTT.

The gene calls are TRBV4-1 and TRBJ1-2; 7 nucleotides match TRBD1. CDR3 length: 14 amino acids. In germline, CDR1 is MGHRA, CDR2 YSYEKL. With V trimmed by 5 bases and J by 8 bases, 11 bases remained unmatched. The CDR3 DNA follows: TGCGCCAGCAGCAAACAAACAGGGGAGGGGGGCTACACCTTC. Its translation: CASSKQTGEGGYTF.

The genes are TRBV5-1 and TRBJ2-3; unclear D gene. V gave up 0 bases and J gave up 1 base, with 3 bases separating them. The CDR3 contains 13 residues. The germline V gene has CDR1 SGHRS and CDR2 YFSETQ. CDR3 amino acids: CASSLAGTDTQYF. Here the CDR3 DNA reads TGCGCCAGCAGCTTGGCCGGCACAGATACGCAGTATTTT.

V gene TRBV2 combines with J gene TRBJ2-3; D gene uncertain. The CDR3 covers 11 residues. Per germline, CDR1 SNHLY and CDR2 FYNNEI. Deletions cut 7 bases from V and 4 bases from J, with 6 bases between. As DNA, the CDR3 is TGTGCCAGCAAGTCCTCAGATACGCAGTATTTT. It codes for CASKSSDTQYF.

The V gene is TRBV27, the J gene TRBJ1-5; 7 bases map to TRBD1. CDR1 and CDR2 (germline): MNHEY, SMNVEV (reference sequence). The trim removed 3 bases at V and 4 bases at J, leaving 3 bases unmatched. The CDR3 loop spans 14 amino acids. The CDR3 reads CASSFTGANQPQHF. Here the CDR3 DNA reads TGTGCCAGCAGTTTTACAGGGGCAAATCAGCCCCAGCATTTT.

The chain carries TRBV24-1 and TRBJ2-1; D gene unclear. CDR3 length: 16 residues. V dropped 4 bases and J dropped 1 base, with 13 bases sitting between them. From germline, CDR1 is KGHDR and CDR2 SFDVKD. In DNA form, the CDR3 reads TGTGCCACCAGTGACCCCCAGGCCCTATCCTACAATGAGCAGTTCTTC. The encoded protein is CATSDPQALSYNEQFF.

The chain joins TRBV7-3 to TRBJ2-1, with D perhaps given as TRBD1 or TRBD2 (6 bases each). Germline CDR1 and CDR2: SGHTA and FQGTGA. V lost 4 bases, J lost 8 bases, and 15 bases lay in between. CDR3 length equals 14 residues. CDR3 sequence: CASSSTGAMDEQFF. The CDR3, as DNA: TGTGCCAGCAGCTCTACGGGGGCTATGGATGAGCAGTTCTTC.

J is TRBJ1-4 and V is TRBV6-1; D is uncertain. The V and J ends lost 3 bases and 4 bases respectively, with 9 bases between them. CDR1 and CDR2 (germline): MNHNS, SASEGT. This CDR3 contains 14 residues. The CDR3 nucleotides read TGTGCCAGCAGTGAGATGCAGCTTAATGAAAAACTGTTTTTT. Translated: CASSEMQLNEKLFF.

The chain carries TRBV6-1 and TRBJ1-6; tentatively, D is TRBD1 (5 bases). The V end was cut by 4 bases, the J end by 4 bases, with 14 bases between. CDR1 MNHNS and CDR2 SASEGT come from the germline V gene. The CDR3 consists of 16 residues. CDR3 nucleotide sequence: TGTGCCAGCAGTGGCGCCGGGACCGCGTATAATTCACCCCTCCACTTT. Protein sequence: CASSGAGTAYNSPLHF.

V and J are TRBV5-1 and TRBJ2-5; a weak D match, TRBD1 (5 bases). V gave up 0 bases and J gave up 5 bases, with 17 bases separating them. CDR1 is SGHRS and CDR2 is YFSETQ in the germline V gene. This CDR3 is 16 amino acids long. The CDR3 loop reads CASSLGDSFGVETQYF. CDR3 sequence (DNA): TGCGCCAGCAGCTTGGGAGACAGTTTCGGCGTGGAGACCCAGTACTTC.

The chain recombines TRBV28 with TRBJ2-7; possibly TRBD1 or TRBD2 for D (5 bases each). CDR3 length equals 14 residues. Trimming took 3 bases from V and 3 from J, leaving 12 bases between them. Germline lookup yields CDR1 MDHEN and CDR2 SYDVKM. The CDR3 bases are TGTGCCAGCAGTTTTGGGGGAAACCGCTACGAGCAGTACTTC. Its translation: CASSFGGNRYEQYF.

This clone was picked up one time. V usage is TRBV15 and J usage is TRBJ2-5; 8 bases are shared with TRBD1. Losses at the gene ends were 3 bases for V and 2 bases for J; bases not matched to a gene: 14. This CDR3 is 18 amino acids long. Germline V CDR1 and CDR2: LNHNV, YYDKDF (reference sequence). The CDR3 spells CATSSRRGTGGGQETQYF. CDR3 bases: TGTGCCACCAGCAGTCGTCGGGGGACAGGCGGAGGGCAAGAGACCCAGTACTTC.

The chain carries TRBV9 and TRBJ2-3; TRBD2 agrees at 7 bases. CDR1 and CDR2 (germline): SGDLS, YYNGEE. With V trimmed by 3 bases and J by 0 bases, 13 bases remained unmatched. The CDR3 sequence is 18 residues long. The CDR3, as DNA: TGTGCCAGCAGCGGAAGGCCGTGGGAGGGCTCCAGCACAGATACGCAGTATTTT. Encoded protein: CASSGRPWEGSSTDTQYF. The complete variable domain, with remaining parts taken from reference TRBV9 and TRBJ2-3, reads DSGVTQTPKHLITATGQRVTLRCSPRSGDLSVYWYQQSLDQGLQFLIQYYNGEERAKGNILERFSAQQFPDLHSELNLSSLELGDSALYFCASSGRPWEGSSTDTQYFGPGTRLTVL.

The chain is built from TRBV9 and TRBJ1-3; no clear D. V gave up 1 base and J gave up 0 bases, with 8 bases separating them. CDR1 SGDLS and CDR2 YYNGEE come from the germline V gene. The CDR3 is 15 amino acids. In DNA form, the CDR3 reads TGTGCCAGCAGCGTATGGGCTTCCTCTGGAAACACCATATATTTT. Its protein is CASSVWASSGNTIYF.

This clone has just one count. The chain couples TRBV2 to TRBJ2-1; 11 bases are shared with TRBD1. Germline lookup yields CDR1 SNHLY and CDR2 FYNNEI. J lost 5 bases, V lost 11 bases, and 5 bases had no gene match. The length of the CDR3 is 13 residues. CDR3 residues: CAFRDRGDNEQFF. The CDR3 nucleotides read TGTGCCTTTCGGGACAGGGGGGACAATGAGCAGTTCTTC. The full variable domain, completed using reference TRBV2 and TRBJ2-1, is EPEVTQTPSHQVTQMGQEVILRCVPISNHLYFYWYRQILGQKVEFLVSFYNNEISEKSEIFDDQFSVERPDGSNFTLKIRSTKLEDSAMYFCAFRDRGDNEQFFGPGTRLTVL.

The chain carries TRBV27 and TRBJ1-5; weak D call: TRBD1 (6 bases). This CDR3 has 17 amino acids. The V gene lost 5 bases and the J gene lost 6 bases, with 23 bases spanning the gap. CDR1 MNHEY and CDR2 SMNVEV come from the germline V gene (reference sequence). This chain's CDR3 is CASSPWGAVRVGQPQHF. CDR3 coding DNA: TGTGCCAGCAGTCCATGGGGGGCGGTGAGGGTCGGTCAGCCCCAGCATTTT.

This sequence joins TRBV7-3 and TRBJ1-5; the D gene is possibly TRBD1 (6 bases). Germline-derived CDR1 and CDR2 are SGHTA and FQGTGA. The CDR3 is made up of 16 amino acids. Trimming removed 5 bases at V and 2 bases at J, with 16 bases between. CDR3 DNA sequence: TGTGCCAGCAGCCCCGGCGGGGGGCGGGGCAATCAGCCCCAGCATTTT. Amino acid sequence: CASSPGGGRGNQPQHF.

This rearrangement joins TRBV10-2 to TRBJ1-2; D perhaps matches TRBD1 (5 bases). V was shortened by 2 bases and J by 4 bases, with 8 bases between the two germline ends. CDR1 and CDR2 (germline): WSHSY, SAAADI. The CDR3 covers 13 residues. The CDR3 protein is CASSEKRGYGYTF. Written as DNA, the CDR3 is TGCGCCAGCAGTGAGAAGAGGGGCTATGGCTACACCTTC.

The chain combines TRBV20-1 with TRBJ2-5; D might be TRBD2 (7 bases). Trimming removed 3 bases from V and 4 bases from J, with 15 bases in between. The CDR3 is made up of 14 amino acids. Germline values: CDR1 DFQATT, CDR2 SNEGSKA (reference sequence). CDR3 amino acids: CSASGRGQRETQYF. CDR3 nucleotide sequence: TGCAGTGCTAGTGGGCGGGGGCAACGAGAGACCCAGTACTTC.

The chain uses TRBV4-2 and TRBJ2-3, with D possibly matching TRBD2 (6 bases). The V end lost 0 bases, the J end lost 4 bases, and 14 bases lay between the germline ends. The CDR3 sequence is 16 residues long. Germline assignment: CDR1 LGHNA and CDR2 YNFKEQ. The CDR3 DNA reads as TGTGCCAGCAGCCAAGATACAGCGGAGGGCGCAGATACGCAGTATTTT. Its protein product is CASSQDTAEGADTQYF.

For the CDR3, the DNA is TGTGCCAGCAGTGAAATCCCAGTGACGCGCTCCTATAATTCACCCCTCCACTTT. Translating it yields CASSEIPVTRSYNSPLHF. V and J are TRBV6-1 and TRBJ1-6; D unresolved. The CDR3 length is 18 residues. V shed 2 bases and J shed 0 bases, with 14 bases lying between them. The germline CDR1 and CDR2 sequences are MNHNS and SASEGT.